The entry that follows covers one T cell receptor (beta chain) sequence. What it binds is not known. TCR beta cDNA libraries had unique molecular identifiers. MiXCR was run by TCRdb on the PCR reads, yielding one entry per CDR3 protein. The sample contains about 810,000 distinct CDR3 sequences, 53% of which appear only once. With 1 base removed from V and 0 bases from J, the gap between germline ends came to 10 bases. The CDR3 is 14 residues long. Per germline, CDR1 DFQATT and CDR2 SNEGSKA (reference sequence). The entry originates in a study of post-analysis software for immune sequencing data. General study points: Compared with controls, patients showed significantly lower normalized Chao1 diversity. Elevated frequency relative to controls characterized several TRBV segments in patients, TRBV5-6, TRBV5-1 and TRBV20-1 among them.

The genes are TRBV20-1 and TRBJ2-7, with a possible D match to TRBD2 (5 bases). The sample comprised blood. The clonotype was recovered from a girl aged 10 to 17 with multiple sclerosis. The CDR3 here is CSARVSVSSYEQYF. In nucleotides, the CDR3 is TGCAGTGCTAGAGTTAGCGTAAGCTCCTACGAGCAGTACTTC.